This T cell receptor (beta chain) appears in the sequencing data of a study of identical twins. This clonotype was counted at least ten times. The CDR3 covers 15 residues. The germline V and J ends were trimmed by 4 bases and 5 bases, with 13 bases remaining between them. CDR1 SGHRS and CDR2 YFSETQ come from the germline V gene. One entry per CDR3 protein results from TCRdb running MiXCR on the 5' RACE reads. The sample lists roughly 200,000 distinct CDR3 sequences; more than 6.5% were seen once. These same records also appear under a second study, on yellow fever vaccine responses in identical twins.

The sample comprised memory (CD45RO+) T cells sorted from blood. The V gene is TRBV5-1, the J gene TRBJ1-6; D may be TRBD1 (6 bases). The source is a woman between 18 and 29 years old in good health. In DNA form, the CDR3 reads TGCGCCAGCAGCGTGGGGGGCCAGGATAATTCACCCCTCCACTTT. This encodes CASSVGGQDNSPLHF.